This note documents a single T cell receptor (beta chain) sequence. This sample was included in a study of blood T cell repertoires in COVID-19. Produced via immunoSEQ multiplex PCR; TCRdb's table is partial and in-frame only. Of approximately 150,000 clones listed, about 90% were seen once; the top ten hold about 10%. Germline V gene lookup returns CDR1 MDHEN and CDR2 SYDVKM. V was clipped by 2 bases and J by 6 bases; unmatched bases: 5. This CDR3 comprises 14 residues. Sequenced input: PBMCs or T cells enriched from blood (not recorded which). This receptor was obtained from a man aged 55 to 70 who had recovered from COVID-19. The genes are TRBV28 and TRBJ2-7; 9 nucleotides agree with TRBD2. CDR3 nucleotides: TGTGCCAGCAGTTTAGGGGGACTAGCTTTCGAGCAGTACTTC. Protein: CASSLGGLAFEQYF.